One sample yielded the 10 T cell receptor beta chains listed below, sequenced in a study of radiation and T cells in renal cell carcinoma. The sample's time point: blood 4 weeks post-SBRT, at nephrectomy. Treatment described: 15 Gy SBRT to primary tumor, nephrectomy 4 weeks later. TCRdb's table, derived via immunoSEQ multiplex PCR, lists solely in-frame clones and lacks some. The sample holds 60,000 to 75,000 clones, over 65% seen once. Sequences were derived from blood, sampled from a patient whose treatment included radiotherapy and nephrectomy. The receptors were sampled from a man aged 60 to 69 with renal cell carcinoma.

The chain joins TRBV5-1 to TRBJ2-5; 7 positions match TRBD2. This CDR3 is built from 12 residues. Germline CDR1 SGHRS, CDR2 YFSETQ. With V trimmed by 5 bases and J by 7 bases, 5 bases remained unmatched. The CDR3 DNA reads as TGCGCCAGCAGATTGACGGGGGGGACCCAGTACTTC. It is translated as CASRLTGGTQYF.

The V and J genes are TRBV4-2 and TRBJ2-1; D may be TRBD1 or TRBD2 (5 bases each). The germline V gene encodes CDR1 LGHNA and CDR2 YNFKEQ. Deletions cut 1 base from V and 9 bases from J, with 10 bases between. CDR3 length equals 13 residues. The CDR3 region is CASSQAVGTEQFF. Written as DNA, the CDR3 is TGTGCCAGCAGCCAAGCGGTAGGGACTGAGCAGTTCTTC.

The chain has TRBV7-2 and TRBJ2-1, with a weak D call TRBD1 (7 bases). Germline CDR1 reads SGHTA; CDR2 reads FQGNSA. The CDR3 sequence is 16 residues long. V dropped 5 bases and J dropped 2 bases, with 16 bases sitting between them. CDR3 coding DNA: TGTGCCAGCAGCCTCTTTCAGGGGGGCGCCTACAATGAGCAGTTCTTC. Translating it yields CASSLFQGGAYNEQFF.

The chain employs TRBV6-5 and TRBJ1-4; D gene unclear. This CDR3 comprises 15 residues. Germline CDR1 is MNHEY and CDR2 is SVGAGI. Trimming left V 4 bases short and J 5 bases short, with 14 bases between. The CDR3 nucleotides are TGTGCCAGCAGTTCGGCGGGGATAAAGAATGAAAAACTGTTTTTT. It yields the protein CASSSAGIKNEKLFF.

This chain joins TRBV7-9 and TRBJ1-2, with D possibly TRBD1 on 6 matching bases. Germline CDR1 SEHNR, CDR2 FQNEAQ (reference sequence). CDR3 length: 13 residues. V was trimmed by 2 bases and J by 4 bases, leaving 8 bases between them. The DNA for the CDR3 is TGTGCCAGCAGCTTACCAGGGGTCTATGGCTACACCTTC. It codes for CASSLPGVYGYTF.

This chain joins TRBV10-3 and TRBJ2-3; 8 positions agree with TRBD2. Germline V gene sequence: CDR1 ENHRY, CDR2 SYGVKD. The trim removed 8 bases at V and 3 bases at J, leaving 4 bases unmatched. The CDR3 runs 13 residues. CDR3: CAIQGLGTDTQYF. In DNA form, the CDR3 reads TGTGCCATCCAGGGACTAGGAACAGATACGCAGTATTTT.

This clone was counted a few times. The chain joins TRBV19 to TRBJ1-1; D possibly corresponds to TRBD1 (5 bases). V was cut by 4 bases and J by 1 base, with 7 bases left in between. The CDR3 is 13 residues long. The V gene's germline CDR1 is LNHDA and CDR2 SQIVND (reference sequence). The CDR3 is CASSTGRNTEAFF. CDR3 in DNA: TGTGCCAGTAGTACGGGACGGAACACTGAAGCTTTCTTT.

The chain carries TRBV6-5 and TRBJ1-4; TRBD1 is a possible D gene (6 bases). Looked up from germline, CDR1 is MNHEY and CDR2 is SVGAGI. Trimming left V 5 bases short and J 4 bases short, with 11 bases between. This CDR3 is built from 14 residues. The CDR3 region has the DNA TGTGCCAGCAGTCCGGACAGTTTTAATGAAAAACTGTTTTTT. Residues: CASSPDSFNEKLFF.

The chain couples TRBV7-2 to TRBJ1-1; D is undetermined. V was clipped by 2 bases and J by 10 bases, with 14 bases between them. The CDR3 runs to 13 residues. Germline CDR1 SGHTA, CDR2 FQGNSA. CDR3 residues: CASSLWVGEVAFF. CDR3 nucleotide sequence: TGTGCCAGCAGCTTATGGGTCGGGGAGGTAGCTTTCTTT.

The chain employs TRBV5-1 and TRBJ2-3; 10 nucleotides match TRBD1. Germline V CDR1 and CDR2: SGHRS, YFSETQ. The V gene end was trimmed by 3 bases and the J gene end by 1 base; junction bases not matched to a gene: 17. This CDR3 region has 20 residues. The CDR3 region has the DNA TGCGCCAGCAGCTCCGGGGCCGGGACAGGGGATTTGTGGGGCACAGATACGCAGTATTTT. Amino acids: CASSSGAGTGDLWGTDTQYF.